This TCR beta chain is drawn from a study of cytomegalovirus exposure and HLA in healthy donors. 60 Vbeta and 13 Jbeta primers were used in PCR. Sequencing was performed with immunoSEQ multiplex PCR; in TCRdb, only in-frame clones are kept and a portion is missing. The profile shows around 110,000 clones, around 69% of them singletons. Every donor was a healthy person donating bone marrow. Notes on the study in general: Apparent HLA restriction characterized most CMV-associated TCR beta chains in a later analysis. Most subjects' HLA-A and HLA-B alleles were reportedly predicted from TCR beta sequences. The authors later linked a missense DCLRE1C variant to TCR beta V- and J-gene trimming.

There are a few counts of this clone. No antigen is known for it. The CDR3 consists of 14 residues. The V gene end was trimmed by 6 bases and the J gene end by 6 bases; junction bases not matched to a gene: 5. The germline V gene has CDR1 SQVTM and CDR2 ANQGSEA. The J gene is TRBJ2-3, the V gene TRBV29-1; TRBD2 matches 14 bases. The sample consisted of PBMCs. The TCR was taken from a man younger than 35 in good health and CMV-seronegative. DNA for the CDR3: TGCAGCGTGGGACTAGCGGGAGCCATTGATACGCAGTATTTT. Translated, it gives CSVGLAGAIDTQYF.